This TCR beta chain was obtained from a study of memory CD4+ T cells and cytomegalovirus serostatus. Single viable CD3+CD4+CD8-CD45RO+ cells were sorted as the memory CD4+ T cells. This clone was seen once. The repertoire was sequenced with immunoSEQ multiplex PCR; TCRdb's copy has only in-frame clones and lacks some. The sample contains about 39,000 clones, 60% to 85% of which appear only once. After removal of 5 bases from V and 2 bases from J, the junction contained 10 bases not matched to a gene. The CDR3 extends over 17 amino acids. The germline V gene has CDR1 SGHAT and CDR2 FQNNGV. This clonotype was sampled from an adult in good health and CMV-seronegative. The material sequenced was memory CD4+ T cells from blood. The gene calls are TRBV11-2 and TRBJ2-1; 9 positions agree with TRBD2. As DNA, the CDR3 is TGTGCCAGCAGCCCCCGGCTAGCGGGGTTGACCTACAATGAGCAGTTCTTC. This translates into CASSPRLAGLTYNEQFF. The complete variable domain, with remaining parts taken from reference TRBV11-2 and TRBJ2-1, reads EAGVAQSPRYKIIEKRQSVAFWCNPISGHATLYWYQQILGQGPKLLIQFQNNGVVDDSQLPKDRFSAERLKGVDSTLKIQPAKLEDSAVYLCASSPRLAGLTYNEQFFGPGTRLTVL.